This paragraph reports one TCR beta chain. The sample originates from a study of T cell changes during pregnancy in multiple sclerosis. The V gene end was trimmed by 1 base and the J gene end by 2 bases; junction bases not matched to a gene: 7. Germline CDR1 reads SGHRS; CDR2 reads YFSETQ. There are 16 residues in the CDR3. Here immunoSEQ multiplex PCR was the method, and the copy in TCRdb shows in-frame clones only, minus some. The sample includes 40,000 or so clones, 91% of them seen just once. Sequences were derived from CD4+ T cells from peripheral blood mononuclear cells, sampled in the third trimester of pregnancy. The V gene is TRBV5-1, the J gene TRBJ2-3, with 7 bases that match TRBD2. The receptor's source is a female donor in good health, enrolled as a control in a pregnancy study. As DNA, the CDR3 is TGCGCCAGCAGCTTGTACCAGCGGGGCGCCACAGATACGCAGTATTTT. Its translation: CASSLYQRGATDTQYF.